The 18 T cell receptor beta chains listed next were all sequenced from one sample in a study of kidney transplant recipient with SARS-CoV-2 infection. Via MiXCR, TCRdb re-called the reads, giving one row per CDR3 protein. The repertoire has 200,000 to 250,000 distinct CDR3 sequences, around 26% of them found once; the top ten carry less than 8.5%. Sequenced here: a blood sample, sampled at baseline and on day 111 from a kidney transplant recipient. The origin of the receptors is a male patient aged 30 to 40 who had COVID-19 and was a kidney transplant recipient. Some T cells may be transferred from the graft donor.

This clonotype was found many times. This rearrangement joins TRBV25-1 to TRBJ1-2; D gene unclear. The CDR3 spans 17 residues. The germline V gene has CDR1 MGHDK and CDR2 SYGVNS. Trimming removed 3 bases at V and 4 bases at J, with 21 bases between. The CDR3 DNA sequence: TGTGCCAGCAGTGACGATATAGAACTGGGAAAGACCTATGGCTACACCTTC. It specifies CASSDDIELGKTYGYTF.

Comments on this clonotype: Possible read error: a much larger clone is one base away. The gene calls are TRBV2 and TRBJ2-7; maybe TRBD2 (6 bases). The CDR3 spans 14 residues. V was trimmed by 4 bases and J by 2 bases, leaving 12 bases between them. From germline, CDR1 is SNHLY and CDR2 FYNNEI. CDR3 nucleotide sequence: TGTGCCAGCAGTGTCGACGGGGGACCCTACGAGCAGTACTTC. Amino acid sequence: CASSVDGGPYEQYF.

The rearrangement joins TRBV12-3 or TRBV12-4 to TRBJ2-1; 7 nucleotides line up with TRBD2. The ends lost 7 bases at V and 3 bases at J; junction bases unmatched: 15. CDR3 length equals 17 residues. CDR3 region: CASTNIGAGVIYNEQFF. CDR3 nucleotide sequence: TGTGCCAGCACCAATATCGGGGCGGGAGTAATCTACAATGAGCAGTTCTTC.

Notes on this clonotype: Being one base from a much bigger clone, this may be a read error. As DNA, the CDR3 is TGTGCCAGCAGAGTTGTGGGGAGCGGGAGAGGGTACGAGCAGTACTTC. It yields the protein CASRVVGSGRGYEQYF. The V gene is TRBV5-8, the J gene TRBJ2-7, with 8 bases aligning to TRBD2. CDR3 length equals 16 residues. Germline-derived CDR1 and CDR2 are SGHTS and YDEGEE. V was clipped by 5 bases and J by 4 bases; unmatched bases: 14. Using reference TRBV5-8 and TRBJ2-7 for the parts outside the CDR3, the full variable domain is EAGVTQSPTHLIKTRGQQATLRCSPISGHTSVYWYQQALGLGLQFLLWYDEGEERNRGNFPPRFSGRQFPNYSSELNVNALELEDSALYLCASRVVGSGRGYEQYFGPGTRLTVT.

Points on this clonotype: A read error likely explains this, since a far larger clone differs by one base. The genes are TRBV6-5 and TRBJ2-5; tentative D call: TRBD1 (6 bases). Gene TRBJ2-7 matches the end of the DNA better, so the J call may be wrong. CDR1 is MNHEY, CDR2 SVGAGI, per germline. This CDR3 is 14 amino acids long. The CDR3 nucleotides read TGTGCCGGCAGTTTCCGGGACACTACCTACGAGCAGTACTTC. Translating it yields CAGSFRDTTYEQYF.

This clonotype was counted many times. The rearrangement uses TRBV10-2 and TRBJ1-2; D is undetermined. CDR3 length: 17 amino acids. V was trimmed by 5 bases and J by 4 bases, leaving 23 bases between them. Germline V gives CDR1 WSHSY, CDR2 SAAADI. CDR3 nucleotide sequence: TGCGCCAGCAGTAGGACCGTCACTTCTAGAAAGACCTATGGCTACACCTTC. This encodes CASSRTVTSRKTYGYTF.

This clonotype was detected ten times or more. The V call is TRBV20-1, the J call TRBJ2-7; 13 bases fit TRBD2. Germline CDR1 reads DFQATT; CDR2 reads SNEGSKA (reference sequence). This CDR3 has 15 residues. Germline trimming cut 5 bases from V and 3 bases from J; bases unmatched to any gene: 7. CDR3 nucleotide sequence: TGCAGTGCTTCACCAGGGACTAGCGGGGACTACGAGCAGTACGTC. Protein: CSASPGTSGDYEQYV.

As to this clonotype: A read error is possible here, since a much larger clone lies one base away. CDR3 residues: CAGSLAGSHNEQFF. The CDR3 bases are TGCGCCGGCAGCTTGGCCGGGTCACACAATGAGCAGTTCTTC. The J gene is TRBJ2-1, the V gene TRBV5-1; D is unresolved. The CDR3 length is 14 residues. Germline-derived CDR1 and CDR2 are SGHRS and YFSETQ.

This clonotype was seen more than once but under ten times. V usage is TRBV2 and J usage is TRBJ2-3, with D perhaps TRBD1 (6 bases). V dropped 10 bases and J dropped 2 bases, with 16 bases sitting between them. Germline CDR1 reads SNHLY; CDR2 reads FYNNEI. The CDR3 has 14 residues. CDR3 nucleotide sequence: TGTGCCACCGTACGCCAGGGACACACAGATACGCAGTATTTT. This translates into CATVRQGHTDTQYF.

As to this clonotype: A much bigger clone sits one base away, suggesting this may be a read error. The V and J genes are TRBV25-1 and TRBJ1-1; 7 bases are shared with TRBD1. V shed 5 bases, J shed 3 bases, and the junction held 9 bases outside the gene matches. The CDR3 has 15 amino acids. Germline assignment: CDR1 MGHDK and CDR2 SYGVNS. The CDR3 DNA reads TGTGCCAGCAGTAAAACAGGGGAAGGGGACACTGAAGCTTTCTTT. Protein: CASSKTGEGDTEAFF.

The sample holds many counts of this clonotype. The gene calls are TRBV28 and TRBJ1-2; TRBD1 matches 7 bases. J lost 3 bases, V lost 0 bases, and 7 bases had no gene match. This CDR3 is built from 16 residues. CDR1 is MDHEN, CDR2 SYDVKM, per germline. The CDR3 reads CASSLWTGKRHYGYTF. The DNA for the CDR3 is TGTGCCAGCAGTTTATGGACAGGGAAGAGACACTATGGCTACACCTTC.

At least ten counts were recorded for this clonotype. The V call is TRBV7-2, the J call TRBJ2-3; 14 bases fit TRBD2. CDR3 length equals 19 residues. Per the germline V gene, CDR1 is SGHTA and CDR2 is FQGNSA. The ends lost 5 bases at V and 0 bases at J; junction bases unmatched: 10. The CDR3 reads CASSNSGTSGGLSTDTQYF. The CDR3 nucleotides are TGTGCCAGCAGCAACTCGGGGACTAGCGGGGGCCTTAGCACAGATACGCAGTATTTT.

This clonotype was recorded many times. The V and J genes are TRBV12-2 and TRBJ1-2. TRBV12-2 is marked as a pseudogene. The CDR3 length is 17 residues. In DNA, the CDR3 is TGTGCAAGTCGCTATCTCCCGACTCCACGAAAGACCTATGGCTACACCTTC. This sequence encodes CASRYLPTPRKTYGYTF.

There are many counts of this clonotype. V is TRBV5-1 and J is TRBJ1-1; D is undetermined. V dropped 4 bases and J dropped 0 bases, with 13 bases sitting between them. The germline gives CDR1 SGHRS, CDR2 YFSETQ. The CDR3 is 15 residues long. CDR3 nucleotides: TGCGCCAGCAGCGCTGCGGACGGCCTGAACACTGAAGCTTTCTTT. The encoded protein is CASSAADGLNTEAFF.

Notes on this clonotype: A clone one base away is much larger, so this may be a read error. This is likely a read error, given that the CDR3 carries no conserved phenylalanine or tryptophan at its end. The chain employs TRBV7-6 and TRBJ1-2; D not certain. Per germline, CDR1 SGHVS and CDR2 FNYEAQ. The CDR3 is 17 residues long. V lost 5 bases and J 4 bases, leaving 23 bases between the germline ends. CDR3 in DNA: TGTGCCAGCAGCAATGTAAATGAATCTCGAAAGACCTATGGCTACACCCTC. Its protein product is CASSNVNESRKTYGYTL.

Notes on this clonotype: A far more abundant clone sits one base away, making this likely a read error. The CDR3 DNA follows: TGTGCCAGCAGCCAGGGACAGCGATACGGGCAGTACTTC. It specifies CASSQGQRYGQYF. The gene calls are TRBV7-6 and TRBJ2-1, with 7 nucleotides matching TRBD1. Judging by the DNA end, TRBJ2-7 fits better; the J call may be wrong. The CDR3 spans 13 residues. Germline CDR1 and CDR2: SGHVS and FNYEAQ.

This clonotype has at least ten counts. The chain uses TRBV11-2 and TRBJ2-3; 14 nucleotides align to TRBD2. The CDR3 contains 18 residues. Trimming removed 1 base from V and 8 bases from J; junction bases left unmatched: 11. CDR1 SGHAT and CDR2 FQNNGV come from the germline V gene. CDR3 sequence: CASSLVTGQGLAGATQYF. The CDR3 nucleotides read TGTGCCAGCAGCTTAGTTACTGGACAGGGACTAGCGGGAGCTACGCAGTATTTT.

Only a few counts were recorded for this clonotype. A much bigger clone sits one base away, suggesting this may be a read error. The rearrangement uses TRBV19 and TRBJ2-7, with 10 bases that match TRBD2. In germline, CDR1 is LNHDA, CDR2 SQIVND (reference sequence). CDR3 length: 15 residues. Here the CDR3 DNA reads TGTGCCAGTAGTCCTTCTAGCGGGAGCTCCTACGAGCAGCACTTC. Translated: CASSPSSGSSYEQHF. Supplemented by reference TRBV19 and TRBJ2-7, the full variable domain reads DGGITQSPKYLFRKEGQNVTLSCEQNLNHDAMYWYRQDPGQGLRLIYYSQIVNDFQKGDIAEGYSVSREKKESFPLTVTSAQKNPTAFYLCASSPSSGSSYEQHFGPGTRLTVT.